The entry that follows covers one TCR beta chain sequence. This specimen comes from a study of blood T cell repertoires in COVID-19. Study at large: PBMCs, B-cell-depleted T cells, or T cells provided the cDNA or gDNA that made up the material.

CDR1 and CDR2 (germline): MNHEY, SMNVEV (reference sequence). The CDR3 runs 13 residues. The ends lost 7 bases at V and 5 bases at J; junction bases unmatched: 4. The protocol was immunoSEQ multiplex PCR, while the TCRdb copy is restricted to in-frame clones and leaves out a portion. The sample comprises 490,000 or so clones, 70% to 90% of which are singletons, and just over 8% rests with the top ten. Sequenced input: PBMCs or T cells enriched from blood (not recorded which). This TCR was sampled from a woman in her fifties or sixties who had recovered from COVID-19. The V gene is TRBV27, the J gene TRBJ2-1, with 8 positions matching TRBD2. This chain's CDR3 is CASNRGGHNEQFF. The CDR3 nucleotides read TGTGCCAGCAATCGGGGGGGTCACAATGAGCAGTTCTTC.